Listed here are 9 T cell receptor beta chains from one sample, sequenced in a study of T cell changes during pregnancy in multiple sclerosis. Sequencing was performed with immunoSEQ multiplex PCR; in TCRdb, only in-frame clones are kept and a portion is missing. The sample has some 70,000 clones, 85% to 90% seen once. Sequenced material: peripheral blood, taken after pregnancy. The receptors come from a female donor in good health, enrolled as a control in a pregnancy study.

The chain combines TRBV19 with TRBJ2-1; 14 bases align to TRBD2. Germline CDR1 LNHDA, CDR2 SQIVND (reference sequence). Trimming cost V 6 bases and J 3 bases; bases outside gene matches: 7. This CDR3 contains 17 residues. The CDR3 reads CASRPGLAGVGYNEQFF. CDR3 DNA sequence: TGTGCCAGTAGGCCGGGACTAGCGGGAGTAGGCTACAATGAGCAGTTCTTC.

The CDR3 protein is CAISESLGQIYGYTF. Here the CDR3 DNA reads TGTGCCATCAGTGAGTCCCTTGGACAGATTTATGGCTACACCTTC. This chain links TRBV10-3 with TRBJ1-2; the D gene is possibly TRBD1 (6 bases). The germline gives CDR1 ENHRY, CDR2 SYGVKD. The CDR3 is 15 residues long. Trimming cost V 0 bases and J 5 bases, with 13 bases left between them.

The chain uses TRBV5-1 and TRBJ2-1; 7 nucleotides align to TRBD1. This CDR3 contains 13 residues. Unmatched junction bases numbered 6, after V lost 4 bases and J lost 8 bases. The germline gives CDR1 SGHRS, CDR2 YFSETQ. CDR3 loop: CASSTTGVHEQFF. CDR3 bases: TGCGCCAGCAGCACCACAGGGGTCCATGAGCAGTTCTTC.

The rearrangement uses TRBV9 and TRBJ2-3; 8 bases match TRBD1. The CDR3 runs 17 residues. Looked up from germline, CDR1 is SGDLS and CDR2 is YYNGEE. Trimming cost V 3 bases and J 0 bases; bases outside gene matches: 9. CDR3 sequence (DNA): TGTGCCAGCAGCGCAGGACAGGGCCCTGCTAGCACAGATACGCAGTATTTT. Translation gives CASSAGQGPASTDTQYF.

This chain links TRBV27 with TRBJ2-2, with 8 positions matching TRBD2. The CDR3 consists of 14 residues. The germline V gene encodes CDR1 MNHEY and CDR2 SMNVEV (reference sequence). V lost 6 bases and J lost 6; bases outside the gene matches: 6. The CDR3 protein is CASSWGGRPGELFF. CDR3 DNA: TGTGCCAGCAGCTGGGGCGGGAGGCCCGGGGAGCTGTTTTTT.

This clone was seen once. V and J are TRBV6-6 and TRBJ1-2; 8 nucleotides align to TRBD1. This CDR3 is 13 amino acids long. CDR1 and CDR2 from the germline V gene are MNHNY and SVGAGI (reference sequence). Germline trimming cut 2 bases from V and 8 bases from J; bases unmatched to any gene: 4. CDR3 in amino acids: CASSYATGEGYTF. The CDR3, as DNA: TGTGCCAGCAGTTACGCGACAGGGGAAGGCTACACCTTC.

This sequence joins TRBV7-2 and TRBJ1-1; weak D call: TRBD1 (5 bases). The V end lost 4 bases, the J end lost 5 bases, and 11 bases lay between the germline ends. CDR3 size: 13 residues. Germline CDR1 is SGHTA and CDR2 is FQGNSA. The CDR3 coding sequence is TGTGCCAGCAGCTCCCAGGGTGGGACTGAAGCTTTCTTT. Its translation: CASSSQGGTEAFF.

Only one count was recorded for this clone. The chain combines TRBV2 with TRBJ1-1; TRBD1 is a possible D gene (5 bases). Per germline, CDR1 SNHLY and CDR2 FYNNEI. Trimming left V 3 bases short and J 4 bases short, with 12 bases between. CDR3 length equals 14 residues. The CDR3 region has the DNA TGTGCCAGCAGTGATTTGGGGGGGAGCACTGAAGCTTTCTTT. Protein: CASSDLGGSTEAFF.

This rearrangement joins TRBV14 to TRBJ2-7; 12 positions agree with TRBD2. This CDR3 has 15 residues. The germline V gene encodes CDR1 SGHDN and CDR2 FVKESK. Trimming at V came to 4 bases and at J to 2 bases, leaving 3 bases not matched to a gene. CDR3 residues: CASSLGLAGTYEQYF. CDR3 in DNA: TGTGCCAGCAGCCTGGGACTAGCGGGTACCTACGAGCAGTACTTC.